The 19 T cell receptor beta chains below all came from one sample that was sequenced in a study of T cell clonality in common variable immunodeficiency. The data were produced by immunoSEQ multiplex PCR, yet TCRdb's version contains in-frame clones alone and is incomplete. This sample has about 34,000 clones, each found more than once. Specimen: peripheral blood mononuclear cells. These receptors were obtained from a person aged 18 to 70 in good health.

This clone came up many times. Read coverage stops 3 residues before the CDR3 terminus; the germline J gene supplies the remainder. V gene TRBV5-5 combines with J gene TRBJ2-3, with D possibly matching TRBD2 (6 bases). Trimming cost V 5 bases and J 1 base, with 11 bases left between them. The germline CDR1 and CDR2 sequences are SGHKS and YYEKEE (reference sequence). This CDR3 spans 14 amino acids. Here the CDR3 reads CASSSGTGTDTQYF. CDR3 DNA (partial): TGTGCCAGCAGTTCTGGGACTGGCACAGATACG.

In this sample, this clone turned up many times. The CDR3 is cut off 3 residues early in the read; its end comes from the germline J gene. The rearrangement uses TRBV5-1 and TRBJ2-2, with 13 positions matching TRBD2. The CDR3 contains 15 residues. J gave up 3 bases and V 5 bases, and 1 base lay outside the gene matches. Germline V CDR1 and CDR2: SGHRS, YFSETQ. The CDR3 loop reads CASRTSGGDTGELFF. The DNA read from the CDR3 is TGCGCCAGCAGAACTAGCGGGGGGGACACCGGGGAG.

This clone was observed many times. The CDR3 end is not reached by the read, which stops 3 residues before it; the germline J gene fills it in. The chain joins TRBV5-1 to TRBJ2-2, with TRBD1 matching over 9 bases. The CDR3 loop spans 16 amino acids. V shed 3 bases, J shed 3 bases, and the junction held 6 bases outside the gene matches. The germline gives CDR1 SGHRS, CDR2 YFSETQ. The CDR3 sequence is CASSWGTGIDTGELFF. CDR3 DNA (partial): TGCGCCAGCAGCTGGGGGACAGGGATTGACACCGGGGAG.

There are many counts of this clone. With the read ending 3 residues before the CDR3 end, the germline J gene is used to fill in that end. The chain employs TRBV5-1 and TRBJ2-1; 10 nucleotides match TRBD1. CDR1 SGHRS and CDR2 YFSETQ come from the germline V gene. V was pared by 6 bases and J by 3 bases, with 9 bases of the junction left unmatched. This CDR3 spans 16 amino acids. CDR3 DNA (partial): TGCGCCAGCACCTCAGGGACAGGGGAATTCTACAATGAG. This translates into CASTSGTGEFYNE. The whole CDR3 sequence is CASTSGTGEFYNEQFF. The full variable domain, in which reference TRBV5-1 and TRBJ2-1 provide the parts outside the CDR3, is KAGVTQTPRYLIKTRGQQVTLSCSPISGHRSVSWYQQTPGQGLQFLFEYFSETQRNKGNFPGRFSGRQFSNSRSEMNVSTLELGDSALYLCASTSGTGEFYNEQFFGPGTRLTVL.

In its sample, this clone was seen many times. With the read ending 3 residues before the CDR3 end, the germline J gene is used to fill in that end. The rearrangement uses TRBV13 and TRBJ2-2; 11 nucleotides agree with TRBD2. Germline CDR1 and CDR2: PRHDT and FYEKMQ (reference sequence). V shed 5 bases and J 6 bases; nucleotides not matched to a gene: 20. The CDR3 loop spans 20 amino acids. The CDR3 here is CASSAIAGGFRITQAGELFF. The CDR3 DNA, read in part, is TGTGCCAGCAGCGCCATAGCGGGAGGGTTCCGCATCACGCAGGCCGGGGAG.

This clone showed up many times. The CDR3 is cut off 3 residues early in the read; its end comes from the germline J gene. This rearrangement joins TRBV19 to TRBJ1-1; 7 nucleotides line up with TRBD1. Germline assignment: CDR1 LNHDA and CDR2 SQIVND (reference sequence). V lost 2 bases, J lost 1 base, and 10 bases stayed unmatched. The CDR3 sequence is 17 residues long. The covered CDR3 bases are TGTGCCAGTAGTATATCCTGGCTAAGACAGGGGAACACTGAA. Amino acid sequence: CASSISWLRQGNTE. The full CDR3 protein is CASSISWLRQGNTEAFF.

This clone was counted ten times or more. The observed sequence ends 3 residues before the CDR3 terminus, with the missing tail filled in from the germline J gene. This chain uses TRBV5-1 with TRBJ1-5; tentatively, D is TRBD1 (6 bases). Deletions cut 0 bases from V and 7 bases from J, with 11 bases between. This CDR3 comprises 14 residues. The germline gives CDR1 SGHRS, CDR2 YFSETQ. Partial CDR3 DNA: TGCGCCAGCAGCTTGGCACAGGGAGGACAGCCC. This translates into CASSLAQGGQP. The entire CDR3 protein is CASSLAQGGQPQHF.

This clone was counted at least ten times. CDR3 bases read: TGCGCCAGCAGCTTATTCCGACACACGGATGGAAACACC. Translated, it gives CASSLFRHTDGNT. The whole CDR3 protein reads CASSLFRHTDGNTIYF. The genes are TRBV5-1 and TRBJ1-3; no definite D call. The read falls 3 residues short of the CDR3 end, and the missing part is taken from the germline J gene. Between the trimmed V and J ends, which lost 2 bases and 3 bases, there was a span of 15 bases. Germline CDR1 is SGHRS and CDR2 is YFSETQ. CDR3 size: 16 residues.

This clone has a count of ten or more. With the read ending 3 residues before the CDR3 end, the germline J gene is used to fill in that end. The rearrangement links TRBV2 to TRBJ2-1; 7 bases agree with TRBD2. In germline, CDR1 is SNHLY, CDR2 FYNNEI. J gave up 4 bases and V 8 bases, and 5 bases lay outside the gene matches. The CDR3 runs to 13 residues. This chain's CDR3 is CASQRGAYNEQFF. CDR3 DNA, as far as it was read: TGTGCCAGCCAGCGGGGAGCATACAATGAG.

This clone was seen ten or more times. The CDR3 goes on 3 residues after the read ends, and that part is filled in from the germline J gene. The chain couples TRBV12-3 or TRBV12-4 to TRBJ2-7, with 11 bases aligning to TRBD2. The ends lost 6 bases at V and 3 bases at J; junction bases unmatched: 4. There are 14 residues in the CDR3. CDR3 DNA (partial): TGTGCCAGCAGCCCTACTAGCGGGAGCTACGAG. Its translation: CASSPTSGSYE. The CDR3, in full, reads CASSPTSGSYEQYF.

A word on this clone: The sequence runs out 3 residues before the end of the CDR3; the remainder is reconstructed from the germline J gene. V is TRBV5-6 and J is TRBJ1-1; D is ambiguous. The CDR3 sequence is 14 residues long. The germline gives CDR1 SGHDT, CDR2 YYEEEE. V was cut by 0 bases and J by 3 bases, with 9 bases left in between. This CDR3 is CASSLGDTDTEAFF. The sequenced part of the CDR3 DNA is TGTGCCAGCAGCTTGGGAGACACCGACACTGAA.

This clone was detected ten times or more. The read ends 3 residues before the CDR3 terminus; that terminus is restored from the germline J gene. This chain joins TRBV10-3 and TRBJ1-2; D may be TRBD1 (5 bases). This CDR3 has 14 residues. The germline gives CDR1 ENHRY, CDR2 SYGVKD. V shed 3 bases and J shed 1 base, with 9 bases lying between them. The covered CDR3 bases are TGTGCCATCAGTGATGCGACAGTTAACTATGGC. This sequence encodes CAISDATVNYG. The whole CDR3 protein is CAISDATVNYGYTF.

Comments on this clone: The read ends 3 residues before the CDR3 terminus; that terminus is restored from the germline J gene. The rearrangement uses TRBV7-2 and TRBJ1-3, with a possible D match to TRBD1 (6 bases). The CDR3 consists of 14 residues. In germline, CDR1 is SGHTA, CDR2 FQGNSA. V gave up 6 bases and J gave up 4 bases, with 13 bases separating them. The CDR3 bases that were read are TGTGCCAGCAGTCACCAGGGGCCCGGAAACACC. It is translated as CASSHQGPGNT. The entire CDR3 sequence reads CASSHQGPGNTIYF.

This clone was detected ten times or more. The CDR3 end falls 3 residues outside the read, so it is completed with the germline J gene. The chain employs TRBV5-1 and TRBJ2-7, with 7 bases that match TRBD1. Trimming took 4 bases from V and 1 from J; bases not matched to a gene: 5. CDR3 length: 14 residues. Germline CDR1 is SGHRS and CDR2 is YFSETQ. The CDR3 spells CASSLGQASYEQYF. The covered CDR3 bases are TGCGCCAGCAGCCTCGGACAGGCATCCTACGAG.

This clone was detected ten times or more. The read ends 3 residues early relative to the CDR3; the germline J gene fills the gap. The rearrangement joins TRBV6-2 or TRBV6-3 to TRBJ2-7; a weak D match, TRBD2 (5 bases). The ends were cut back, 4 bases at V and 2 bases at J, with 6 bases in the middle. The germline CDR1 and CDR2 sequences are MNHEY and SVGEGT. This CDR3 has 12 amino acids. The chain's CDR3 is CASSWTAYEQYF. Partial CDR3 DNA: TGTGCCAGCAGTTGGACTGCCTACGAG.

This clone was detected many times. The read falls 3 residues short of the CDR3 end, and the missing part is taken from the germline J gene. V usage is TRBV2 and J usage is TRBJ2-1; weak D call: TRBD1 (5 bases). Germline V lookup: CDR1 SNHLY, CDR2 FYNNEI. V lost 6 bases, J lost 5 bases, and 14 bases lay in between. This CDR3 is 14 amino acids long. Here the CDR3 reads CASSAGKENNEQFF. The sequenced CDR3 bases are TGTGCCAGCAGCGCAGGGAAGGAGAACAATGAG.

This clone has at least ten counts. The CDR3 end is not reached by the read, which stops 3 residues before it; the germline J gene fills it in. The V and J genes are TRBV5-1 and TRBJ1-1, with D perhaps matching TRBD1 (6 bases). The CDR3 has 13 residues. Germline V gene data show CDR1 as SGHRS and CDR2 as YFSETQ. Trimming left V 5 bases short and J 0 bases short, with 8 bases between. The covered CDR3 bases are TGCGCCAGCAGTCAGGGGTTGAACACTGAA. It encodes CASSQGLNTE. The entire CDR3 protein reads CASSQGLNTEAFF.

The table lists this clone with many counts. Read sequence stops 3 residues before the CDR3 end, and the germline J gene provides the missing end. V usage is TRBV20-1 and J usage is TRBJ2-7; 12 nucleotides line up with TRBD1. Germline trimming cut 3 bases from V and 5 bases from J; bases unmatched to any gene: 11. Per the germline V gene, CDR1 is DFQATT and CDR2 is SNEGSKA (reference sequence). CDR3 length: 16 amino acids. CDR3 residues: CSASTEWDRGRNEQYF. The covered CDR3 bases are TGCAGTGCTAGTACTGAGTGGGACAGGGGGCGGAACGAG.

In this sample, this clone turned up many times. The read halts 3 residues ahead of the CDR3 end, with the missing end drawn from the germline J gene. The chain uses TRBV7-2 and TRBJ1-6; 10 bases are shared with TRBD1. Trimming at V came to 8 bases and at J to 7 bases, leaving 5 bases not matched to a gene. CDR3 length equals 14 residues. Germline CDR1 SGHTA, CDR2 FQGNSA. CDR3 DNA, as far as it was read: TGTGCCAGCCAGCTGGACAGGGGGAATTCACCC. Its protein is CASQLDRGNSP. The CDR3 as a whole reads CASQLDRGNSPLHF. Full variable domain (remainder filled in from reference TRBV7-2 and TRBJ1-6): GAGVSQSPSNKVTEKGKDVELRCDPISGHTALYWYRQSLGQGLEFLIYFQGNSAPDKSGLPSDRFSAERTGGSVSTLTIQRTQQEDSAVYLCASQLDRGNSPLHFGNGTRLTVT.